These 12 T cell receptor beta chains share one sample of origin, sequenced in a study of cytomegalovirus exposure and HLA in healthy donors. Primers included in the PCR were 60 Vbeta and 13 Jbeta primers. Only in-frame clones appear in the TCRdb table, and some are missing; sequencing was by immunoSEQ multiplex PCR. The profile covers about 160,000 clones, with over 70% appearing a single time and about 1.2% taken by the ten largest. Sequenced sample: PBMCs. These receptors all stem from a boy between 2 and 10 years old in good health and CMV-seronegative.

The chain combines TRBV4-3 with TRBJ1-1, with D maybe TRBD1 (5 bases). Between the trimmed V and J ends, which lost 1 base and 2 bases, there was a span of 23 bases. CDR3 length: 19 amino acids. The germline V gene encodes CDR1 LGHNA and CDR2 YSLEER. The CDR3 coding sequence is TGCGCCAGCAGCCAAGTGGTAAGGGTGTGGGCAGGGCTTAACACTGAAGCTTTCTTT. Translation: CASSQVVRVWAGLNTEAFF.

In nucleotides, the CDR3 is TGTGCCAGCAGCTTAGCTTGGACAGGGGCCTACGAGCAGTACGTC. Amino acid sequence: CASSLAWTGAYEQYV. This rearrangement joins TRBV7-2 to TRBJ2-7; 9 bases are a match to TRBD1. Germline V gene lookup returns CDR1 SGHTA and CDR2 FQGNSA. CDR3 size: 15 residues. With 0 bases clipped from V and 2 bases from J, the junction kept 2 bases outside the gene matches.

The chain recombines TRBV28 with TRBJ2-5; D unresolved. The germline gives CDR1 MDHEN, CDR2 SYDVKM. CDR3 length: 11 amino acids. Deletions cut 4 bases from V and 5 bases from J, with 5 bases between. CDR3 nucleotides: TGTGCCAGCAGTTGGGCGGAGACCCAGTACTTC. It encodes CASSWAETQYF.

CDR3 sequence: CASSHDDSGTEAFF. Written as DNA, the CDR3 is TGCGCCAGCAGCCATGACGACTCGGGGACTGAAGCTTTCTTT. The chain recombines TRBV4-3 with TRBJ1-1; D is undetermined. The germline CDR1 and CDR2 sequences are LGHNA and YSLEER. The CDR3 runs 14 residues. Trimming took off 3 bases at V and 5 bases at J, with 13 bases between the two ends.

The chain is built from TRBV11-2 and TRBJ2-7, with unresolved D. V was pared by 4 bases and J by 2 bases, with 3 bases between. CDR3 length: 11 residues. Germline assignment: CDR1 SGHAT and CDR2 FQNNGV. The CDR3 protein is CASSSAYEQYF. The CDR3 DNA follows: TGTGCCAGCAGCTCCGCCTACGAGCAGTACTTC.

The rearrangement joins TRBV30 to TRBJ1-1; 7 nucleotides match TRBD1. There are 13 residues in the CDR3. Germline assignment: CDR1 GTSNPN and CDR2 SVGIG (reference sequence). Trimming removed 5 bases from V and 1 base from J; junction bases left unmatched: 4. CDR3 sequence: CAWQGQTNTEAFF. The DNA for the CDR3 is TGTGCCTGGCAGGGACAGACGAACACTGAAGCTTTCTTT.

V gene TRBV30 combines with J gene TRBJ2-1; no clear D gene. CDR1 is GTSNPN, CDR2 SVGIG, per germline (reference sequence). Between the trimmed V and J ends, which lost 2 bases and 5 bases, there was a span of 4 bases. The CDR3 sequence is 11 residues long. The CDR3: CAWSLHNEQFF. The CDR3 nucleotides read TGTGCCTGGAGTCTTCACAATGAGCAGTTCTTC.

The genes are TRBV7-9 and TRBJ1-1, with D uncertain. CDR1 is SEHNR, CDR2 FQNEAQ, per germline (reference sequence). Deletions cut 0 bases from V and 5 bases from J, with 7 bases between. The CDR3 has 13 amino acids. CDR3 DNA: TGTGCCAGCAGCTTAGCGGAGGGAACTGAAGCTTTCTTT. It codes for CASSLAEGTEAFF.

The CDR3 region is CASSGKTGRSGGAYNEQFF. The CDR3 DNA reads TGTGCCAGCAGTGGTAAAACAGGCCGGAGCGGGGGGGCGTACAATGAGCAGTTCTTC. V usage is TRBV6-1 and J usage is TRBJ2-1; TRBD2 matches at 10 bases. The CDR3 covers 19 residues. The germline CDR1 and CDR2 sequences are MNHNS and SASEGT. The junction had 16 bases not matched to a gene; V was cut back by 4 bases and J by 4 bases.

The genes are TRBV30 and TRBJ1-1; 7 bases map to TRBD1. The V and J ends lost 0 bases and 0 bases, in that order; junction bases with no gene match: 10. In germline, CDR1 is GTSNPN, CDR2 SVGIG (reference sequence). The CDR3 contains 17 residues. CDR3 in DNA: TGTGCCTGGAGTGTCGGGAGCCCGGGACAGATGAACACTGAAGCTTTCTTT. This encodes CAWSVGSPGQMNTEAFF.

In this sample, this clone turned up a few times. The chain has TRBV7-8 and TRBJ2-7; 13 nucleotides line up with TRBD2. J gave up 6 bases and V 0 bases, and 5 bases lay outside the gene matches. This CDR3 spans 16 amino acids. Germline V lookup: CDR1 SGHVS, CDR2 FQNEAQ. CDR3 region: CASSLAGLAGYSEQYV. The CDR3 DNA reads TGTGCCAGCAGCTTAGCGGGACTAGCGGGGTACTCCGAGCAGTACGTC.

The V and J genes are TRBV7-2 and TRBJ2-2, with TRBD2 matching over 10 bases. From germline, CDR1 is SGHTA and CDR2 FQGNSA. The CDR3 consists of 16 residues. V trimming: 5 bases; J trimming: 6 bases; junction bases outside the gene matches: 9. CDR3 nucleotides: TGTGCCAGCAGCCTTAAACCGGGACTAGCGCCCGGGGAGCTGTTTTTT. It specifies CASSLKPGLAPGELFF.